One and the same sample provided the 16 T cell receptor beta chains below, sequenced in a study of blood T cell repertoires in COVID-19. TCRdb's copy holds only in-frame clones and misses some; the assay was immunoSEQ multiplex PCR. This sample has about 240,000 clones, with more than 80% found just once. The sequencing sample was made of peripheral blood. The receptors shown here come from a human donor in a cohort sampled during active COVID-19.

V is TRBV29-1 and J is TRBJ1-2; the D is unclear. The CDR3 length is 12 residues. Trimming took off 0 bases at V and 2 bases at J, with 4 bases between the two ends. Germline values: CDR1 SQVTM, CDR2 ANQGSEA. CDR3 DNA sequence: TGCAGCGTTGAAGATCTGAACTATGGCTACACCTTC. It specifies CSVEDLNYGYTF.

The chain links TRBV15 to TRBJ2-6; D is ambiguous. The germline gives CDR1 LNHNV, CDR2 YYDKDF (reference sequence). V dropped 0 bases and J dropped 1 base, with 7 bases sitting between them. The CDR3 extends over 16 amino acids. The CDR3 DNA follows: TGTGCCACCAGCAGAGATGAGGAATCTGGGGCCAACGTCCTGACTTTC. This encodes CATSRDEESGANVLTF.

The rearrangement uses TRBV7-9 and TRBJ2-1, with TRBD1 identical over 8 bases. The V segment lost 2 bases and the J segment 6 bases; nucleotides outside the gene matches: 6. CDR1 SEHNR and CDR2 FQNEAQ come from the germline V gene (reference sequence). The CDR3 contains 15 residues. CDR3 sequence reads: CASSLSGGKSNEQFF. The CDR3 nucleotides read TGTGCCAGCAGCTTATCAGGGGGCAAGAGCAATGAGCAGTTCTTC.

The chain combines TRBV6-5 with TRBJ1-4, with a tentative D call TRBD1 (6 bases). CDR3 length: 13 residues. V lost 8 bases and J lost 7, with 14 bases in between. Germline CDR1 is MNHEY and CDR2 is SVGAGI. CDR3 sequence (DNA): TGTGCCAGCCGTCAGGGGAGTTTTGAAAAACTGTTTTTT. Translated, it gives CASRQGSFEKLFF.

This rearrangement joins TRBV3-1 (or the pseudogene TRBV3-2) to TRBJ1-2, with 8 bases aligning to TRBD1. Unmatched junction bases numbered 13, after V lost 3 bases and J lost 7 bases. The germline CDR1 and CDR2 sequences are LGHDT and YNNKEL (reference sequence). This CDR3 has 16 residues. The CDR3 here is CASSHRRDRPQSGYTF. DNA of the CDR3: TGTGCCAGCAGCCACCGACGGGACAGGCCACAGAGTGGCTACACCTTC.

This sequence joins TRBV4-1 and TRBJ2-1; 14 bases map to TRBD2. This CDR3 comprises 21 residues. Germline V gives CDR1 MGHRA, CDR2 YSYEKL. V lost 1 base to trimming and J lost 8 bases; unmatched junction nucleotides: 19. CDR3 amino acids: CASSQVGYGTSGGRLGYEQFF. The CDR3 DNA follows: TGCGCCAGCAGCCAAGTAGGATACGGGACTAGCGGGGGAAGGCTAGGCTATGAGCAGTTCTTC.

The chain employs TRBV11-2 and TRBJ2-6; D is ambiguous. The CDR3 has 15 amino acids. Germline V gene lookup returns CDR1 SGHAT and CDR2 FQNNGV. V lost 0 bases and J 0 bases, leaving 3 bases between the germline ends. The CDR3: CASSLDGSGANVLTF. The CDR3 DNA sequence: TGTGCCAGCAGCTTAGACGGCTCTGGGGCCAACGTCCTGACTTTC. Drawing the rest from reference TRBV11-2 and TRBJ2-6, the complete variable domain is EAGVAQSPRYKIIEKRQSVAFWCNPISGHATLYWYQQILGQGPKLLIQFQNNGVVDDSQLPKDRFSAERLKGVDSTLKIQPAKLEDSAVYLCASSLDGSGANVLTFGAGSRLTVL.

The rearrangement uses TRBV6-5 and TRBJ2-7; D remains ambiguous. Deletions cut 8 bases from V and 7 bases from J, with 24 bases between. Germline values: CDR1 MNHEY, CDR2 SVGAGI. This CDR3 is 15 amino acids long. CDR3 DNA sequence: TGTGCCAGCGGATTGGGTCTTGAGGCTTCCCGGGAGCAGTACTTC. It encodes CASGLGLEASREQYF.

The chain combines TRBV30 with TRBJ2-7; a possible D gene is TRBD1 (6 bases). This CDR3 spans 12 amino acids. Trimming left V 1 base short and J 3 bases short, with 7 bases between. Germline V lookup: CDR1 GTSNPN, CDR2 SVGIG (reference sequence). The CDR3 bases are TGTGCCTGGAGTGAACAGGGCTACGAGCAGTACTTC. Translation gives CAWSEQGYEQYF.

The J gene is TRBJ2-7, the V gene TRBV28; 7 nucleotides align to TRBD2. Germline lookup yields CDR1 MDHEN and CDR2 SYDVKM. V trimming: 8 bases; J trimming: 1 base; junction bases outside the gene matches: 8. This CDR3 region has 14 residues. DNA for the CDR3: TGTGCCAGCGTAAAAAGCGGGAAATCCTACGAGCAGTACTTC. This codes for CASVKSGKSYEQYF.

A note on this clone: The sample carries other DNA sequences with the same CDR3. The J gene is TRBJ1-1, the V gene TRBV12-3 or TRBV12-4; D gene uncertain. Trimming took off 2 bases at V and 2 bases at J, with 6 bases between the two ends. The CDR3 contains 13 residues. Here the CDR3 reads CASSLKRNTEAFF. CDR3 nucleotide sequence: TGTGCCAGCAGTTTAAAGAGAAACACTGAAGCTTTCTTT.

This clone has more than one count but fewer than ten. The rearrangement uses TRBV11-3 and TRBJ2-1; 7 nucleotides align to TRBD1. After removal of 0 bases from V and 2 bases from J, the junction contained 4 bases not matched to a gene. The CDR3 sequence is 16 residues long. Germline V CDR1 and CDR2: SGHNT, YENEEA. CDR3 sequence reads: CASSLDGQATYNEQFF. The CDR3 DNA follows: TGTGCCAGCAGCTTAGATGGACAGGCAACCTACAATGAGCAGTTCTTC.

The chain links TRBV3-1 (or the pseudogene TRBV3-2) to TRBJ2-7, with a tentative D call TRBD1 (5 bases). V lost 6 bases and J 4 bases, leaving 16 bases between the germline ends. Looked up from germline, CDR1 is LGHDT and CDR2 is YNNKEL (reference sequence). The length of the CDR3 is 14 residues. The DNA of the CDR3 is TGTGCCAGCAGTGCGGACATTAGCTCGTACGAGCAGTACTTC. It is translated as CASSADISSYEQYF.

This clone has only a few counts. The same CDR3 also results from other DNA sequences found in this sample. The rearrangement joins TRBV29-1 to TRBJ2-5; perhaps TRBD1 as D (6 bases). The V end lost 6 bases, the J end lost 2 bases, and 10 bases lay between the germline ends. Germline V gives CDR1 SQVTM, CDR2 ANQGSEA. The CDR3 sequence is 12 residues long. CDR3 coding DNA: TGCAGCGTAGGTCAGGGGCAAGAGACCCAGTACTTC. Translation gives CSVGQGQETQYF.

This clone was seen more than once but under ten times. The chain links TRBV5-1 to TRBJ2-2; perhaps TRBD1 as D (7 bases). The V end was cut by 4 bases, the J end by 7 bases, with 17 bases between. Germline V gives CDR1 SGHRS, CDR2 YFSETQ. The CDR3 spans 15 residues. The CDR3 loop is CASSAGTVRVGELFF. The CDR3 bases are TGCGCCAGCAGCGCGGGGACAGTTCGGGTCGGGGAGCTGTTTTTT.

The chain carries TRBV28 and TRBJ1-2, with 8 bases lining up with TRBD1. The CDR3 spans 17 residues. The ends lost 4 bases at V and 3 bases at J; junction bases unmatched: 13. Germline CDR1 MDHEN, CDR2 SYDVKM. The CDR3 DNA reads TGTGCCAGCAGTTCCCCGGGACAGGTTGGACGTGACTATGGCTACACCTTC. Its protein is CASSSPGQVGRDYGYTF.